Presented here are 31 T cell receptor beta chains from one specimen sequenced in a study of T cells expressing NK-cell markers. TCRdb re-called the 5' RACE reads; one entry per CDR3 protein, DNA not given. The sample spans some 460,000 distinct CDR3 sequences; the ten largest clones claim roughly 1.4%. The sequencing sample was made of blood T cells: a sorted CD56 or NKG2C T cell subset, CD4+ or CD8+ T cells, or bulk PBMC T cells (not recorded which). Receptors were obtained from a woman between 50 and 59 years old in good health.

The V and J genes are TRBV12-3 or TRBV12-4 and TRBJ1-1; the D call of TRBD1 rests on TCRdb alone, since no DNA is present to check it. The CDR3 is 14 residues long. CDR3 region: CASSPRVVGTEAFF.

This chain uses TRBV7-8 with TRBJ1-5; TCRdb outputs TRBD1, but without DNA this stays unchecked. The CDR3 is 15 amino acids. Germline V gene data show CDR1 as SGHVS and CDR2 as FQNEAQ. This chain's CDR3 is CASSLEAGRDQPQHF.

J is TRBJ1-1 and V is TRBV6-5. Germline CDR1 reads MNHEY; CDR2 reads SVGAGI. The CDR3 covers 12 residues. The CDR3 reads CASRLGLGRAFF.

The chain combines TRBV6-2 or TRBV6-3 with TRBJ2-2; TCRdb's D call of TRBD2 is untestable without DNA. The CDR3 is 16 residues long. The germline CDR1 and CDR2 sequences are MNHEY and SVGEGT. The CDR3 spells CASSYSSGAVTGELFF.

V is TRBV6-1 and J is TRBJ2-5; TCRdb's D call, TRBD1, is unchecked because there is no DNA. There are 14 residues in the CDR3. Looked up from germline, CDR1 is MNHNS and CDR2 is SASEGT. CDR3 amino acids: CASSESLRGETQYF.

The chain combines TRBV11-1 with TRBJ2-1. The CDR3 sequence is 17 residues long. Germline V gene sequence: CDR1 SGHAT, CDR2 FQDESV (reference sequence). The CDR3 protein is CASSLESTGGPYNEQFF.

The CDR3 here is CASSLYRGVGELFF. The chain is built from TRBV5-5 and TRBJ2-2; TCRdb reports TRBD1, a call that lacks DNA to check it against. This CDR3 is 14 amino acids long. Germline V gene data show CDR1 as SGHKS and CDR2 as YYEKEE (reference sequence).

This chain connects TRBV6-5 to TRBJ2-1; TCRdb returns TRBD2, unconfirmable since there is no DNA. The germline V gene encodes CDR1 MNHEY and CDR2 SVGAGI. This CDR3 contains 17 residues. Here the CDR3 reads CASSYRREVKALNEQFF.

The V gene is TRBV24-1, the J gene TRBJ2-4; TCRdb designates TRBD1, a call that cannot be tested without DNA. The CDR3 totals 16 residues. The germline CDR1 and CDR2 sequences are KGHDR and SFDVKD. The CDR3 loop reads CATSDTRDRGRDIQYF.

The V and J genes are TRBV30 and TRBJ1-2. Germline CDR1 GTSNPN, CDR2 SVGIG (reference sequence). This CDR3 spans 12 amino acids. The CDR3 here is CAWSWENYGYTF.

The chain carries TRBV6-2 or TRBV6-3 and TRBJ2-1; without DNA, the TCRdb call of TRBD2 cannot be checked. CDR1 MNHEY and CDR2 SVGEGT come from the germline V gene. The CDR3 is 14 amino acids. CDR3 region: CASSPSGRYNEQFF.

The V and J genes are TRBV6-5 and TRBJ2-1; TCRdb lists TRBD2, though no DNA is available to test this call. Germline CDR1 reads MNHEY; CDR2 reads SVGAGI. This CDR3 has 13 amino acids. CDR3 amino acids: CASSEGPTLEQFF.

The chain employs TRBV7-9 and TRBJ2-7; TCRdb reports TRBD1, a call that lacks DNA to check it against. Germline V gene sequence: CDR1 SEHNR, CDR2 FQNEAQ (reference sequence). The CDR3 extends over 15 amino acids. The CDR3: CASLRGGRGSYEQYF.

The CDR3: CASSQGQGINEKLFF. The chain employs TRBV7-8 and TRBJ1-4; the D gene TCRdb calls, TRBD1, cannot be checked with no DNA. Germline lookup yields CDR1 SGHVS and CDR2 FQNEAQ. This CDR3 spans 15 amino acids.

V gene TRBV20-1 combines with J gene TRBJ2-5; the TCRdb call, TRBD1, lacks DNA for checking. Germline V gene sequence: CDR1 DFQATT, CDR2 SNEGSKA (reference sequence). There are 15 residues in the CDR3. The CDR3 sequence: CSARVPGQGQETQYF.

The chain uses TRBV3-1 and TRBJ2-5; TCRdb selects TRBD2, and the lack of DNA leaves this call unchecked. The CDR3 is made up of 16 amino acids. In germline, CDR1 is LGHDT, CDR2 YNNKEL (reference sequence). The CDR3 here is CASSHRAGGLEETQYF.

The rearrangement uses TRBV20-1 and TRBJ1-1. Germline loops: CDR1 DFQATT, CDR2 SNEGSKA (reference sequence). The CDR3 is made up of 13 amino acids. The CDR3 reads CSARDRARSEAFF.

The chain uses TRBV7-8 and TRBJ2-1. CDR1 and CDR2 (germline): SGHVS, FQNEAQ. The CDR3 loop spans 15 amino acids. CDR3: CASSLASRVYNEQFF.

The chain links TRBV5-1 to TRBJ1-1. CDR3 length: 16 amino acids. Germline V lookup: CDR1 SGHRS, CDR2 YFSETQ. The CDR3 is CASSSFNSLMNTEAFF.

The CDR3 sequence: CSVVGTSGIRIQYF. The V gene is TRBV29-1, the J gene TRBJ2-4; the TCRdb call, TRBD2, lacks DNA for checking. Germline CDR1 SQVTM, CDR2 ANQGSEA. There are 14 residues in the CDR3.

The J gene is TRBJ1-5, the V gene TRBV28. Per germline, CDR1 MDHEN and CDR2 SYDVKM. This CDR3 region has 15 residues. CDR3 in amino acids: CASSLGVGVNQPQHF.

The genes are TRBV6-6 and TRBJ2-3; TCRdb's D call of TRBD2 is untestable without DNA. The CDR3 length is 13 residues. CDR1 MNHNY and CDR2 SVGAGI come from the germline V gene (reference sequence). CDR3 sequence reads: CASSGRGTDTQYF.

This sequence joins TRBV24-1 and TRBJ2-2; TCRdb calls TRBD2, which cannot be checked without DNA. This CDR3 has 18 amino acids. Germline-derived CDR1 and CDR2 are KGHDR and SFDVKD. The CDR3 reads CATSDLRSRTSGIGELFF.

This sequence joins TRBV4-1 and TRBJ2-2; the TCRdb D gene call, TRBD2, has no DNA to confirm it. The CDR3 consists of 19 residues. CDR1 is MGHRA, CDR2 YSYEKL, per germline. CDR3 sequence: CASSQDPAGLAANTGELFF.

J is TRBJ2-1 and V is TRBV2. CDR3 length equals 15 residues. Germline V lookup: CDR1 SNHLY, CDR2 FYNNEI. CDR3 in amino acids: CASQPLPISYNEQFF.

The V and J genes are TRBV30 and TRBJ1-1; the D gene TCRdb calls, TRBD1, cannot be checked with no DNA. The germline CDR1 and CDR2 sequences are GTSNPN and SVGIG (reference sequence). The CDR3 runs 16 residues. The CDR3 sequence: CAWSQTFVPGQVEAFF.

This chain joins TRBV4-1 and TRBJ1-1; the D gene TCRdb calls, TRBD1, cannot be checked with no DNA. The germline gives CDR1 MGHRA, CDR2 YSYEKL. CDR3 length: 14 amino acids. The CDR3 reads CASSQERATAEAFF.

V is TRBV6-5 and J is TRBJ1-2; the TCRdb call, TRBD1, lacks DNA for checking. Germline CDR1 is MNHEY and CDR2 is SVGAGI. CDR3 length: 17 amino acids. CDR3 loop: CASSTRTGVWGSYGYTF.

The genes are TRBV5-1 and TRBJ1-1; the D call from TCRdb, TRBD1, cannot be confirmed without DNA. The CDR3 extends over 15 amino acids. Germline values: CDR1 SGHRS, CDR2 YFSETQ. This chain's CDR3 is CASSPRAGLNTEAFF.

The chain carries TRBV28 and TRBJ2-7. The CDR3 runs 12 residues. Germline V gives CDR1 MDHEN, CDR2 SYDVKM. CDR3 amino acids: CASSSHWTGQYF.

The chain has TRBV20-1 and TRBJ2-1; checking the TCRdb D call of TRBD2 is not possible without DNA. Germline loops: CDR1 DFQATT, CDR2 SNEGSKA (reference sequence). The CDR3 is 14 residues long. The chain's CDR3 is CSASRDSRYHEQFF.